The sequence of this TCR beta chain was determined in a study of blood T cell repertoires in COVID-19 (dated by TCRdb to 2018 to 2021). About the full investigation: Samples covering the acute and convalescent phases of COVID-19 were provided by collaborators in the United States, Italy and Spain. The prospective study material was composed of cDNA or gDNA derived from T cells, B-cell-depleted T cells, or PBMCs. Subjects who had been exposed to COVID-19, were actively infected with it, or had recovered from it provided the deeply sampled blood TCRbeta repertoires that made up the dataset. The repertoires were released in a freely available public database meant as a resource for research on the immune response to SARS-CoV-2. The samples were drawn from the first 160 participants of the ongoing ImmuneRACE study and from over a thousand subjects provided by 6 global collaborators. The sample metadata nearly always contained a de-identified subject ID, COVID-19 status, age in years and sex. Where available, HLA class I and class II types were obtained from metadata supplied by the sample provider rather than from assay-based typing.

What the study reported, not specific to this receptor: The amount of clinical and demographic metadata varied by source and participant and was provided uncurated.

The collaborating institutions used their own protocols to collect whole blood in K2EDTA tubes. For TCRbeta analysis, collaborator samples were shipped as frozen whole blood, as isolated PBMCs, or as DNA extracted from either sample type. TCRbeta CDR3 regions were amplified from genomic DNA using the immunoSEQ Assay, a bias-controlled multiplex PCR. The original methods were these. The number of nucleated cells in each sample was estimated by amplification of reference gene primers within the assay. To quantify the absolute abundance of each unique TCRbeta CDR3 rearrangement, sequence reads were collapsed and filtered. Productive Simpson clonality was computed per sample as the square root of Simpson's diversity index over productive rearrangements. In TCRdb, the immuneACCESS table is reduced to in-frame sequences with V and J assigned. These tables do not hold every clone; where another copy was compared, an unresolved V gene accounts for under half, and the others remain unexplained. For V, J and clone size, that table is used; D and trimming come from the DNA. Here the sample has 190,000 or so clones; around 90% occur a single time. In total, the top ten clones hold 0.5% to 0.75% of the sample.

Details on this clone: Which antigen it targets is not known. The sample holds no much larger clone one base away, and base qualities are not on file.

V loses 5 bases of germline sequence and J loses 0 bases, and the interval between the two ends is 14 bases. CDR1 KGHDR and CDR2 SFDVKD were looked up in the germline V gene. The cysteine opens and the phenylalanine closes a CDR3 of 16 amino acids. Here the CDR3 DNA is all that survives: 48 bases in frame from base 1. This sequence uses TRBV24-1 and TRBJ2-3, with the D gene call left open. This TCR was recovered from a man aged 50 or older with acute or convalescent COVID-19. Sequencing was carried out using peripheral blood. The CDR3 reads as follows: CATSAPTAGSTDTQYF. The nucleotide sequence is TGTGCCACCAGTGCCCCTACTGCCGGTAGCACAGATACGCAGTATTTT.